Listed here is a single TCR beta chain. Using immunoSEQ multiplex PCR, the repertoire was profiled, and TCRdb retains in-frame clones only, with some absent. Of under 300,000 clones in the sample, roughly 89% were seen once. V lost 7 bases, J lost 5 bases, and 12 bases lay in between. The CDR3 loop spans 13 amino acids. Germline V gives CDR1 MNHEY, CDR2 SVGAGI. This sample was taken from a study of blood T cell repertoires in COVID-19. Study-level background: Specimens from acute and convalescent COVID-19 originated in the United States, Italy and Spain. T cells, B-cell-depleted T cells, or PBMCs supplied cDNA or gDNA.

Donors of Cohort 3 who recovered were those that had two negative PCRs, clearance, or symptom resolution. This chain joins TRBV6-5 and TRBJ2-1, with D perhaps TRBD2 (5 bases). The TCR sequence derives from a man in his forties who had recovered from COVID-19. Sequencing used PBMCs or T cells enriched from blood (not recorded which). CDR3 DNA sequence: TGTGCCAGCACCCTCGGACTGAACAATGAGCAGTTCTTC. This encodes CASTLGLNNEQFF.